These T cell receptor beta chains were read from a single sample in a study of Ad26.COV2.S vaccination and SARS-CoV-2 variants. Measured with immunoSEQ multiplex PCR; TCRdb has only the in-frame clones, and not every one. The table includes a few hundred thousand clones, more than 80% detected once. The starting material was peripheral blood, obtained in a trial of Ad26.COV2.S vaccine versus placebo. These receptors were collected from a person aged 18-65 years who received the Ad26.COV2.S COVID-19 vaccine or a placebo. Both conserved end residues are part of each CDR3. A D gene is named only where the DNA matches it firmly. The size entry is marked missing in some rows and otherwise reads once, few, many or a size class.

DNA: TGTGCCAGCAGTGTATTGACTAGCGGGAGCTTCTACGAGCAGTACTTC
CDR3: CASSVLTSGSFYEQYF
size: NA
D: TRBD2
V: TRBV6-1
J: TRBJ2-7

DNA: TGCGCCAGCAGTACCGGGACATACAATGAGCAGTTCTTC
CDR3: CASSTGTYNEQFF
size: NA
D: NA
V: TRBV5-1
J: TRBJ2-1

DNA: TGTGCCACCGGAGAGGCGGGGGCCGGGGAGCTGTTTTTT
CDR3: CATGEAGAGELFF
size: NA
D: TRBD2
V: TRBV15
J: TRBJ2-2

DNA: TGTGCCAGCAGTCCACGGGACAGGGGCGAGCAGTACTTC
CDR3: CASSPRDRGEQYF
size: NA
D: TRBD1
V: TRBV11-3
J: TRBJ2-7

DNA: TGCGCCAGCAGCCCGGAGACTAGCGGGGGGATCAATGAGCAGTTCTTC
CDR3: CASSPETSGGINEQFF
size: NA
D: TRBD2
V: TRBV5-1
J: TRBJ2-1

DNA: TGTGCCATCAGGACGAACACTGAAGCTTTCTTT
CDR3: CAIRTNTEAFF
size: NA
D: NA
V: TRBV10-3
J: TRBJ1-1

DNA: TGTGCCACCAGTGATGCGTCAACCGGCAGCACAGATACGCAGTATTTT
CDR3: CATSDASTGSTDTQYF
size: NA
D: NA
V: TRBV24-1
J: TRBJ2-3

DNA: TGTGCCAGCAGTGAACAGCGGACACGTGAAAAACTGTTTTTT
CDR3: CASSEQRTREKLFF
size: NA
D: NA
V: TRBV6-1
J: TRBJ1-4

DNA: TGCGCCAGCAGCAAAGGGGACTACACCGGGGAGCTGTTTTTT
CDR3: CASSKGDYTGELFF
size: NA
D: NA
V: TRBV5-1
J: TRBJ2-2

DNA: TGTGCCAGCAGAATTCCGGGGGGAGGCGAGCAGTACTTC
CDR3: CASRIPGGGEQYF
size: NA
D: TRBD2
V: TRBV6-5
J: TRBJ2-7

DNA: TGCGCCAGCAGTCCCGTGCTTTTAGCGCCGATTGCTTCCAGAAAAGAGACCCAGTACTTC
CDR3: CASSPVLLAPIASRKETQYF
size: NA
D: NA
V: TRBV23-1
J: TRBJ2-5

DNA: TGTGCCACGGGGACAGATGATAGCAATCAGCCCCAGCATTTT
CDR3: CATGTDDSNQPQHF
size: NA
D: TRBD1
V: TRBV5-4
J: TRBJ1-5

DNA: TGTGCCAGCAGCTTGGGACTAGCGGGAGTTAGTGAGCAGTTCTTC
CDR3: CASSLGLAGVSEQFF
size: NA
D: TRBD2
V: TRBV2
J: TRBJ2-1

DNA: TGTGCCTGGAACAAGCAGGACAGTTTCTACGAGCAGTACTTC
CDR3: CAWNKQDSFYEQYF
size: NA
D: NA
V: TRBV30
J: TRBJ2-7

DNA: TGCGCCAGCAGCCAAGATCCGGGGAGTAATTCACCCCTCCACTTT
CDR3: CASSQDPGSNSPLHF
size: few
D: NA
V: TRBV4-3
J: TRBJ1-6

DNA: TGTGCCAGCAGTTCTATAACCGAAGCCTACGAGCAGTACTTC
CDR3: CASSSITEAYEQYF
size: NA
D: NA
V: TRBV6-2/TRBV6-3
J: TRBJ2-7

DNA: TGTGCCAGTATGGGGGTAGCGGGCAACCAAGAGACCCAGTACTTC
CDR3: CASMGVAGNQETQYF
size: NA
D: TRBD2
V: TRBV19
J: TRBJ2-5

DNA: TGTGCCAGCAGCGCTCCCGGGACACGTCTTAGTGGCTACACCTTC
CDR3: CASSAPGTRLSGYTF
size: NA
D: NA
V: TRBV7-2
J: TRBJ1-2

DNA: TGCAGCGTTGTCACAGACTCGAATGAAAAACTGTTTTTT
CDR3: CSVVTDSNEKLFF
size: NA
D: NA
V: TRBV29-1
J: TRBJ1-4

DNA: TGTGCCAGCCAATACAGAGACACTGAAGCTTTCTTT
CDR3: CASQYRDTEAFF
size: NA
D: NA
V: TRBV21-1
J: TRBJ1-1

DNA: TGTGCCAGCAGCCAATTTGGAAATGAGCAGTTCTTC
CDR3: CASSQFGNEQFF
size: once
D: NA
V: TRBV3-1/TRBV3-2
J: TRBJ2-1

DNA: TGTGCCTGGAGTCCGGGACTGAAAAGTCAGCCCCAGCATTTT
CDR3: CAWSPGLKSQPQHF
size: few
D: NA
V: TRBV30
J: TRBJ1-5

DNA: TGTGCCAGTAGTATGGGGACGGTTTTGAGCAATCAGCCCCAGCATTTT
CDR3: CASSMGTVLSNQPQHF
size: NA
D: NA
V: TRBV19
J: TRBJ1-5

DNA: TGTGCCAGCAGCTTAGGATCCGGGAACCACAATGAGCAGTTCTTC
CDR3: CASSLGSGNHNEQFF
size: once
D: NA
V: TRBV7-7
J: TRBJ2-1

DNA: TGTGCCAGCAGCTTAGCGGCGCAGACCCAGTACTTC
CDR3: CASSLAAQTQYF
size: NA
D: NA
V: TRBV7-8
J: TRBJ2-5

DNA: TGTGCCATCAGGCCCCCGGACAGAGGAACCACAGATACGCAGTATTTT
CDR3: CAIRPPDRGTTDTQYF
size: NA
D: NA
V: TRBV10-3
J: TRBJ2-3

DNA: TGTGCCAGCAGCTCTCTAGCGGGTATATACAATGAGCAGTTCTTC
CDR3: CASSSLAGIYNEQFF
size: NA
D: TRBD2
V: TRBV7-8
J: TRBJ2-1

DNA: TGTGCCAGCAGTGAGTCCGGGACTTCCCACGGAGGGGAGCTGTTTTTT
CDR3: CASSESGTSHGGELFF
size: NA
D: NA
V: TRBV27
J: TRBJ2-2

DNA: TGTGCCAGCAGGGTTGGTTTGTCTGGAAACACCATATATTTT
CDR3: CASRVGLSGNTIYF
size: few
D: NA
V: TRBV7-2
J: TRBJ1-3

DNA: TGTGCCACCAGTGAGCAGGACAGGGGCCGGGACTACGAGCAGTACTTC
CDR3: CATSEQDRGRDYEQYF
size: NA
D: TRBD1
V: TRBV24-1
J: TRBJ2-7

DNA: TGTGCCACCAGTGACCACCGGGACAGGGCCTACAATGAGCAGTTCTTC
CDR3: CATSDHRDRAYNEQFF
size: NA
D: TRBD1
V: TRBV24-1
J: TRBJ2-1